Given below is one TCR beta chain in context. The data were taken from a study of blood T cell repertoires in COVID-19. Study-wide context: Italy, Spain and the United States were the sources of the convalescent and acute COVID-19 samples.

TCRdb's table, derived via immunoSEQ multiplex PCR, lists solely in-frame clones and lacks some. The sample consists of fewer than 350,000 clones, 80% to 95% of them appearing once. Germline-derived CDR1 and CDR2 are MNHEY and SMNVEV (reference sequence). V was pared by 3 bases and J by 3 bases, with 12 bases between. The CDR3 contains 14 residues. This chain joins TRBV27 and TRBJ2-7; D not certain. This TCR was recovered from a woman aged 30 to 39 with COVID-19, enrolled during active disease. The sequenced material came from peripheral blood. CDR3 sequence (DNA): TGTGCCAGCAGTTTTGGGCGTTCCCACTACGAGCAGTACTTC. Protein sequence: CASSFGRSHYEQYF.